This entry describes one TCR beta chain. Its specificity is unknown. This sample stems from a study of cytomegalovirus exposure and HLA in healthy donors. Notes on the study in general: Some V segments, TRBV6-2 and TRBV6-3 among them, were indistinguishable and were therefore excluded. In vitro, three CMV-associated chains proved specific for CMV antigens. A later examination showed that TCR association rates differed by HLA locus, with DRB1 most and HLA-C fewest.

In the PCR, 60 Vbeta and 13 Jbeta primers were used. Sequencing was performed with immunoSEQ multiplex PCR; in TCRdb, only in-frame clones are kept and a portion is missing. The sample shows around 200,000 clones, about 80% of them seen only once. The CDR3 totals 13 residues. Trimming shortened V by 6 bases and J by 2 bases, and 11 bases separated the two germline ends. CDR1 and CDR2 from the germline V gene are KGHSH and LQKENI. Source material: PBMCs. The TCR comes from a boy younger than 18 in good health and CMV-seronegative. The chain combines TRBV18 with TRBJ2-7; a possible D gene is TRBD2 (5 bases). The CDR3 here is CASSYTGTYEQYF. The CDR3 DNA is TGTGCCAGCTCCTACACGGGGACCTACGAGCAGTACTTC.